This TCR beta chain emerged from a study of shared clonotypes between healthy human individuals (dated by TCRdb to the early 2020s). In terms of the full investigation: The cohort comprised a couple of women and a few men aged 18 to 49 years. For each donor, CD4 naive and CD4 memory were each given three plates, CD8 naive was given two plates, and CD8 memory was given one plate. To estimate repertoire size and how much clonotype sharing occurs between individuals, the study deeply sequenced the blood TCR repertoires of several healthy adults. To increase sequencing depth and limit assay-specific biases, TCR repertoire library preparation and sequencing were carried out by different laboratories using diverse techniques. Between about 0.8 and 9.5 billion PBMCs per donor were obtained by leukapheresis. Broader findings and caveats from the paper: Larger estimated clonotype richness was generally found for naive subsets than for memory subsets. About 5% of naive CD4, 3% to 4% of naive CD8, around 2.3% of memory CD4, and roughly 0.4% of memory CD8 clonotypes were shared across four donors. Compared with non-shared clonotypes, the clonotypes found in all four sorted-subset donors had higher generation probabilities. Because the study included a small number of donors, the genetic and exposure-history diversity represented was limited. Pairwise subsampling indicated that sequencing depth was expected to affect the degree of clonotype sharing among donors. Rarefaction of sorted-subset datasets indicated incomplete sequencing despite the large sequencing depth. Sampling was restricted to blood, and TCR repertoires in tissues likely differ from the TCR repertoires found in blood.

The donors were healthy, HIV-negative adults with no recently reported acute infections or vaccinations. Only Caucasian adults living in Nashville, Tennessee, USA were represented among the donors. CD8 memory samples combined magnetically selected CD45RO+ cells with CCR7-negative CD45RA+ effector memory (TemRA) cells. Blood was collected by leukapheresis, and PBMCs were isolated by Ficoll-Histopaque density gradient centrifugation and then cryopreserved in liquid nitrogen vapor phase. Analytical flow cytometry was used to check the purity and quantity of every magnetically sorted T cell population. From each sorted fraction, genomic DNA was isolated and quantified by UV absorbance on a Nanodrop 2000c. A single count supports this clone. Its binding antigen is unknown. No base-level quality is on record; no much larger clone is a single base apart. The CDR3 starts with the cysteine, ends with the phenylalanine, and has 15 residues. Only the CDR3 region is kept as DNA, spanning 45 bases read in frame from base 1. Deletion took 2 bases off V and 7 bases off J, with a span of 14 bases between the germline ends. Per the germline V gene (reference sequence), SEHNR is the CDR1 and FQNEAQ is the CDR2.

Using the deep immunoSEQ assay, TCR CDR3 regions were amplified from genomic DNA by multiplex PCR. Extracted genomic DNA from each cell subset was spread evenly across all wells of several immunoSEQ 96-well plates, with each plate serving as a replicate. Each replicate PCR for sorted subsets received around 0.2 ug genomic DNA, equal to tens of thousands of T cell genomes. Purified libraries were measured with a Qubit 3.0 fluorometer, size-checked on a Bioanalyzer 2100, and measured again with the KAPA Library Quantification kit. A separate single-read 150-cycle Illumina NextSeq 550 flow cell was used to sequence each immunoSEQ 96-well plate. Concerning the study's data processing: Because the immunoSEQ output held only junctional sequences and lacked quality scores, the filtering could not match the filtering applied to full-length reads. To assign V/J genes and CDR3, sequences were annotated against IMGT germline references using PyIR, a Python wrapper for IgBLAST v1.9. Reads with weak V/J assignments (E-value above 1e-6), missing CDR3, stop codons, out-of-frame junctions, or ambiguous translated residues were removed. A V3J clonotype was defined by an identical inferred V gene, J gene, and CDR3 amino acid sequence. Percentage overlap between repertoires was computed as shared unique clonotypes divided by the size of the smaller repertoire. Three approaches were used to assess repertoire richness: RTK rarefaction, the Chao1 estimator, and Recon v2.1 estimates of unobserved clonotypes. OLGA was used to compute generation probabilities for all TCRbeta clonotypes that the gDNA method yielded from a few donors. The source is immuneACCESS, and TCRdb retained only in-frame sequences with V and J called. Part of the clones is not carried over; for the studies checked, unresolved V genes explain less than half of this, and the remainder is unexplained. V and J calls and clone size are as listed in that table; D and trimming were resolved from the DNA. Present in this sample are some 690,000 clones, roughly 91% of which were seen just once. Roughly 36% of the sample comes from the top ten.

The sequencing sample was made of memory CD8+ T cells from PBMCs. The sample's cell subset or site, from its label and the paper: CD45RO+ cells pooled with CCR7-negative TemRA cells. The origin of this receptor is a man younger than 35 in good health. Some clones in this sample may be carry-over from other donors' samples. The rearranged segments are TRBV7-9 and TRBJ1-4, with a weak D call of TRBD1 (6 bases match). The CDR3 region has the sequence CASSLLAQGSEKLFF. The bases read TGTGCCAGCAGCTTACTGGCACAGGGTAGTGAAAAACTGTTTTTT.